Below, 4 T cell receptor beta chains from the same sample are listed, as sequenced in a study of blood T cell repertoires in COVID-19. Using immunoSEQ multiplex PCR, the repertoire was profiled, and TCRdb retains in-frame clones only, with some absent. This table holds 50,000 to 80,000 clones, 78% found once. Sequencing used peripheral blood. The receptor set was obtained from a man aged 55-75 years with COVID-19, enrolled during active disease.

The V and J genes are TRBV3-1 (or the pseudogene TRBV3-2) and TRBJ1-1; D possibly corresponds to TRBD1 (5 bases). Trimming left V 5 bases short and J 3 bases short, with 10 bases between. The CDR3 totals 13 residues. Germline V CDR1 and CDR2: LGHDT, YNNKEL (reference sequence). Here the CDR3 reads CASSSRVDTEAFF. The CDR3 DNA reads TGTGCCAGCAGCTCCAGGGTCGACACTGAAGCTTTCTTT.

With respect to this clone: The sample holds other DNA sequences that translate to the same CDR3. The CDR3 DNA reads TGTGCCAGCAGCTTACAGGGAGGCACTGAAGCTTTCTTT. This sequence encodes CASSLQGGTEAFF. The rearrangement joins TRBV7-9 to TRBJ1-1, with TRBD1 as a possible D gene (5 bases). The CDR3 is 13 residues long. Trimming removed 2 bases from V and 4 bases from J, with 8 bases in between. Looked up from germline, CDR1 is SEHNR and CDR2 is FQNEAQ (reference sequence).

The chain joins TRBV27 to TRBJ2-7, with unresolved D. V was cut by 6 bases and J by 3 bases, with 18 bases left in between. The V gene's germline CDR1 is MNHEY and CDR2 SMNVEV (reference sequence). CDR3 length: 15 residues. The CDR3 is CASRLFGRSVYEQYF. The CDR3 DNA reads as TGTGCCAGCAGGCTTTTTGGCAGGTCCGTCTACGAGCAGTACTTC.

The V gene is TRBV5-6, the J gene TRBJ2-3; 10 nucleotides match TRBD2. From germline, CDR1 is SGHDT and CDR2 YYEEEE. With 0 bases clipped from V and 8 bases from J, the junction kept 12 bases outside the gene matches. The CDR3 length is 17 residues. CDR3 residues: CASSLGVASGGAATQYF. In nucleotides, the CDR3 is TGTGCCAGCAGCTTGGGAGTTGCGAGCGGGGGGGCCGCTACGCAGTATTTT.